This T cell receptor (beta chain) was obtained from a study of shared clonotypes between healthy human individuals. Study-level background: The study used three CD4 naive, three CD4 memory, two CD8 naive and one CD8 memory plate per donor. Study observations and caveats: About 5.2% was the fraction of naive CD4 clonotypes found shared across several donors.

V was trimmed by 7 bases and J by 0 bases, leaving 13 bases between them. From germline, CDR1 is MNHEY and CDR2 SMNVEV (reference sequence). This CDR3 contains 14 residues. As regards this clone: The antigen remains undetermined.

When replicate PCRs were run on sorted subsets, they used about 220 ng DNA, some 33,000 T cell genomes. Measured with immunoSEQ multiplex PCR; TCRdb has only the in-frame clones, and not every one. The sample includes around 1.9 million clones, more than 85% of them seen just once. It was CD45RO-negative cells, positively selected for CCR7, that made up naive CD8 cells, with terminally differentiated effector memory CD45RA+ cells excluded. This chain links TRBV27 with TRBJ2-7; D remains ambiguous. The source of this sequence is a man aged 18 to 35 in good health. Some clones in this sample may be carry-over from other donors' samples. Sequencing was carried out using naive CD8+ T cells from PBMCs. CDR3 region: CASTSWSSSYEQYF. In DNA, the CDR3 is TGTGCCAGCACCTCATGGTCCAGCTCCTACGAGCAGTACTTC.